This is a list of T cell receptor beta chains from one sample in a study of cytomegalovirus exposure and HLA in healthy donors. Produced via immunoSEQ multiplex PCR; TCRdb's table is partial and in-frame only. In all, the sample yields over 100,000 clones. Input material: PBMCs. Every receptor here comes from a woman aged 40-49 years in good health and CMV-seropositive. The CDR3 runs from the conserved cysteine through the conserved F or W. The order of the fields is D gene, J gene, V gene, CDR3 protein. D genes are given only for firm matches.

-	TRBJ2-2	TRBV9	CASSPREGANTGELFF
-	TRBJ1-5	TRBV27	CASSFAGSQGINQPQHF
TRBD1	TRBJ1-3	TRBV7-6	CASSLLARGLGNTIYF
-	TRBJ2-3	TRBV5-1	CASSVGGPSTDTQYF
-	TRBJ1-2	TRBV7-2	CASSPTDYGYTF
-	TRBJ2-3	TRBV12-5	CASGEGQNTDTQYF
TRBD1	TRBJ2-1	TRBV18	CASSLPGTGYRYNEQFF
-	TRBJ2-3	TRBV7-3	CASSSGTSGTDTQYF
-	TRBJ1-5	TRBV29-1	CSVGEGQKNQPQHF
-	TRBJ2-5	TRBV18	CASSLRLANSETQYF
-	TRBJ2-3	TRBV11-2	CASSLSRVTDTQYF
-	TRBJ2-2	TRBV5-1	CASSLLVGRNTGELFF
TRBD1	TRBJ2-7	TRBV4-3	CASSQRAGDSSYEQYF
TRBD1	TRBJ1-5	TRBV15	CATSGDRGDQPQHF
-	TRBJ2-3	TRBV13	CASSGDSPGDTQYF
TRBD1	TRBJ2-3	TRBV7-8	CASSLRQGMFTDTQYF
TRBD1	TRBJ1-2	TRBV5-1	CASSLAKGGLLYGYTF
TRBD2	TRBJ2-5	TRBV6-5	CASSYGAGGRQTQYF
-	TRBJ2-7	TRBV7-7	CASSLGAPLPNEQYF
TRBD2	TRBJ2-3	TRBV5-6	CASSLVPSGMTDTQYF
-	TRBJ2-3	TRBV5-1	CASSLHLHTDTQYF
-	TRBJ1-1	TRBV21-1	CASSRTVNTEAFF
-	TRBJ1-4	TRBV30	CAWNQGKATNEKLFF
-	TRBJ2-2	TRBV28	CASSSRGWTGELFF
TRBD2	TRBJ2-2	TRBV7-3	CASSLAPLANAGELFF
TRBD2	TRBJ2-3	TRBV5-1	CASSSRTSGGTDTQYF
-	TRBJ1-2	TRBV6-1	CAIPILEVGGYTF
-	TRBJ1-2	TRBV30	CAWSPTSPVTF
TRBD2	TRBJ2-5	TRBV6-1	CASSEGAGGPPETQYF